The 24 T cell receptor beta chains presented below share a single source sample, sequenced in a study of CD8 T cells in Susac syndrome. When the RNA was reverse transcribed, random hexamers were used with an input of roughly 0.45 to 1 ug. A single record per CDR3 protein comes from TCRdb applying MiXCR to the immunoSEQ multiplex PCR reads. The top ten hold roughly 0.12% of the sample, which has under 200,000 distinct CDR3 sequences, 90% to 95% seen once. What was sequenced was CD4+ T cells from PBMCs. These receptors were obtained from a human donor with Susac syndrome.

The chain employs TRBV5-6 and TRBJ1-1, with D maybe TRBD1 (5 bases). The CDR3 has 14 amino acids. In germline, CDR1 is SGHDT, CDR2 YYEEEE. V was cut by 4 bases and J by 5 bases, with 15 bases left in between. The CDR3 loop is CASSQGRRSTEAFF. The DNA for the CDR3 is TGTGCCAGCAGCCAGGGAAGGCGCTCGACTGAAGCTTTCTTT.

The chain uses TRBV12-3 or TRBV12-4 and TRBJ2-1; D is perhaps TRBD2 (6 bases). The CDR3 has 15 amino acids. V lost 6 bases, J lost 0 bases, and 12 bases lay in between. The CDR3 DNA reads as TGTGCCAGCAGCTCTTGGGGGGACTCCTACAATGAGCAGTTCTTC. Its protein is CASSSWGDSYNEQFF.

The chain recombines TRBV30 with TRBJ1-1; D may be TRBD1 (5 bases). The V gene lost 3 bases and the J gene lost 1 base, with 15 bases spanning the gap. Looked up from germline, CDR1 is GTSNPN and CDR2 is SVGIG (reference sequence). This CDR3 spans 15 amino acids. The CDR3 DNA follows: TGTGCCTGGAGGGGCTATGACACAGGGAACACTGAAGCTTTCTTT. It specifies CAWRGYDTGNTEAFF.

The J gene is TRBJ1-2, the V gene TRBV5-1; a weak D match, TRBD1 (6 bases). Germline V gene lookup returns CDR1 SGHRS and CDR2 YFSETQ. Trimming removed 4 bases from V and 8 bases from J, with 21 bases in between. The CDR3 is 15 amino acids. For the CDR3, the DNA is TGCGCCAGCAGCCAGAGGACAGCCAATTCGGGCGGCTACACCTTC. Translated: CASSQRTANSGGYTF.

The chain combines TRBV13 with TRBJ2-3; D is ambiguous. The germline gives CDR1 PRHDT, CDR2 FYEKMQ (reference sequence). The CDR3 has 15 residues. Trimming cost V 4 bases and J 5 bases, with 16 bases left between them. CDR3 DNA sequence: TGTGCCAGCAGCTCCGCTGGGCTAGTTAAAGATACGCAGTATTTT. Translation: CASSSAGLVKDTQYF.

This chain links TRBV4-3 with TRBJ2-1; possible D gene TRBD2, 6 bases. Germline CDR1 reads LGHNA; CDR2 reads YSLEER. V was clipped by 2 bases and J by 0 bases, with 11 bases between them. The CDR3 spans 16 residues. This CDR3 is CASSQTGVSSYNEQFF. The CDR3 DNA reads TGCGCCAGCAGCCAAACGGGGGTCAGCTCCTACAATGAGCAGTTCTTC.

The chain couples TRBV18 to TRBJ2-7; 10 nucleotides match TRBD1. Germline loops: CDR1 KGHSH, CDR2 LQKENI. Losses at the gene ends were 3 bases for V and 4 bases for J; bases not matched to a gene: 6. There are 15 residues in the CDR3. The CDR3 region is CASSPSGQGSYEQYF. The CDR3, as DNA: TGTGCCAGCTCACCTTCGGGACAGGGGAGTTACGAGCAGTACTTC.

The chain links TRBV19 to TRBJ1-1; D ambiguous. Trimming cost V 5 bases and J 11 bases, with 15 bases left between them. The CDR3 is 12 amino acids. Germline V gene lookup returns CDR1 LNHDA and CDR2 SQIVND (reference sequence). The chain's CDR3 is CASSVGDLRAFF. CDR3 DNA sequence: TGTGCCAGTAGTGTCGGGGATCTAAGGGCTTTCTTT. Combining the CDR3 with reference TRBV19 and TRBJ1-1 gives the whole variable domain DGGITQSPKYLFRKEGQNVTLSCEQNLNHDAMYWYRQDPGQGLRLIYYSQIVNDFQKGDIAEGYSVSREKKESFPLTVTSAQKNPTAFYLCASSVGDLRAFFGQGTRLTVV.

This rearrangement joins TRBV7-9 to TRBJ2-7; D might be TRBD1 or TRBD2, each matching 5 bases. The CDR3 is 13 residues long. V was pared by 1 base and J by 3 bases, with 7 bases between. Germline values: CDR1 SEHNR, CDR2 FQNEAQ (reference sequence). CDR3 sequence reads: CASSLGGNYEQYF. The CDR3, as DNA: TGTGCCAGCAGCTTAGGGGGGAACTACGAGCAGTACTTC.

The table lists this clonotype with a few counts. V and J are TRBV4-2 and TRBJ2-3; 13 nucleotides match TRBD2. Trimming at V came to 4 bases and at J to 4 bases, leaving 8 bases not matched to a gene. This CDR3 spans 17 amino acids. The germline CDR1 and CDR2 sequences are LGHNA and YNFKEQ. In DNA, the CDR3 is TGTGCCAGCAGCCGCGAAACTAGCGGGGGGGTTGCAGATACGCAGTATTTT. Encoded protein: CASSRETSGGVADTQYF.

The CDR3 nucleotides read TGCAGTGCTAGGGGAGGACAGGGGGCTGAAGCTTTCTTT. It encodes CSARGGQGAEAFF. The chain combines TRBV20-1 with TRBJ1-1, with 10 bases matching TRBD1. From germline, CDR1 is DFQATT and CDR2 SNEGSKA (reference sequence). Trimming removed 3 bases from V and 6 bases from J; junction bases left unmatched: 4. The CDR3 is 13 residues long.

Only one count was recorded for this clonotype. V is TRBV12-3 or TRBV12-4 and J is TRBJ2-7; weak D call: TRBD1 (5 bases). Trimming took off 5 bases at V and 12 bases at J, with 20 bases between the two ends. The CDR3 runs to 13 residues. The CDR3 sequence is CASSRQGSLPPYF. The CDR3 DNA is TGTGCCAGCAGTCGCCAGGGTTCCCTTCCCCCGTACTTC.

V gene TRBV5-6 combines with J gene TRBJ1-6; tentative D call: TRBD1 (5 bases). The V end was cut by 3 bases, the J end by 9 bases, with 16 bases between. Germline-derived CDR1 and CDR2 are SGHDT and YYEEEE. This CDR3 region has 15 residues. Here the CDR3 DNA reads TGTGCCAGCAGCTCGGGGCCCCGGGGTGGTTCACCCCTCCACTTT. Translated: CASSSGPRGGSPLHF.

This CDR3 is CSASTVDPDISQPQHF. The CDR3 nucleotides are TGCAGTGCTTCAACGGTGGACCCCGACATTAGTCAGCCCCAGCATTTT. V gene TRBV20-1 combines with J gene TRBJ1-5; D remains ambiguous. V was trimmed by 5 bases and J by 6 bases, leaving 23 bases between them. Germline CDR1 DFQATT, CDR2 SNEGSKA (reference sequence). The CDR3 spans 16 residues.

V usage is TRBV12-3 or TRBV12-4 and J usage is TRBJ2-1; 8 bases agree with TRBD2. This CDR3 spans 13 amino acids. J lost 8 bases, V lost 6 bases, and 6 bases had no gene match. CDR3 in amino acids: CASRRPGGDEQFF. For the CDR3, the DNA is TGTGCCAGCAGACGTCCGGGGGGGGATGAGCAGTTCTTC.

The chain couples TRBV2 to TRBJ1-5; D unresolved. The germline gives CDR1 SNHLY, CDR2 FYNNEI. Trimming took off 3 bases at V and 5 bases at J, with 11 bases between the two ends. This CDR3 region has 14 residues. The CDR3 sequence: CASSDRQPDQPQHF. The CDR3 bases are TGTGCCAGCAGTGATAGGCAGCCCGATCAGCCCCAGCATTTT.

The chain uses TRBV5-1 and TRBJ2-7; 8 nucleotides agree with TRBD1. Germline assignment: CDR1 SGHRS and CDR2 YFSETQ. CDR3 length equals 15 residues. Trimming took 4 bases from V and 4 from J; bases not matched to a gene: 10. Written as DNA, the CDR3 is TGCGCCAGCAGCCCAGGACAGGGTGATGTTTACGAGCAGTACTTC. As protein: CASSPGQGDVYEQYF.

This clonotype was recorded once. The chain recombines TRBV2 with TRBJ2-5; D tentatively fits TRBD1 or TRBD2 (5 bases each). The CDR3 spans 13 residues. V shed 6 bases and J shed 9 bases, with 17 bases lying between them. Germline CDR1 and CDR2: SNHLY and FYNNEI. Here the CDR3 DNA reads TGTGCCAGCAGCGGGACCCCCTATATGGCCCAGTACTTC. Translating it yields CASSGTPYMAQYF.

The sample holds one count of this clonotype. The junction does not match germline at one end; this may be a read error. The genes are TRBV29-1 and TRBJ2-1, with D hard to call. This CDR3 is 14 amino acids long. From germline, CDR1 is SQVTM and CDR2 ANQGSEA. The CDR3 spells CSAEGQSTYNEQFF. In DNA, the CDR3 is TGCAGCGCTGAAGGCCAGTCCACGTACAATGAGCAGTTCTTC.

This chain uses TRBV27 with TRBJ1-2; TRBD1 agrees at 7 bases. The CDR3 consists of 14 residues. J gave up 4 bases and V 5 bases, and 7 bases lay outside the gene matches. Germline CDR1 is MNHEY and CDR2 is SMNVEV (reference sequence). CDR3 nucleotide sequence: TGTGCCAGCAGTCCGACCCGGGACAGCTATGGCTACACCTTC. It translates to CASSPTRDSYGYTF.

V gene TRBV7-2 combines with J gene TRBJ1-6; TRBD1 is a possible D gene (6 bases). The V end was cut by 3 bases, the J end by 10 bases, with 13 bases between. This CDR3 spans 14 amino acids. In germline, CDR1 is SGHTA, CDR2 FQGNSA. The CDR3 DNA is TGTGCCAGCAGCTTCCAGACAGGAGGCTCACCCCTCCACTTT. Its protein is CASSFQTGGSPLHF.

CDR3 nucleotides: TGTGCCAGCAGCTTGGTGTCAGGAGTTAATATCTATGGCTACACCTTC. Translation gives CASSLVSGVNIYGYTF. V usage is TRBV5-6 and J usage is TRBJ1-2, with no clear D. Germline lookup yields CDR1 SGHDT and CDR2 YYEEEE. Trimming removed 0 bases from V and 4 bases from J, with 16 bases in between. The CDR3 runs to 16 residues.

This chain connects TRBV20-1 to TRBJ2-1; 7 bases line up with TRBD2. The V gene's germline CDR1 is DFQATT and CDR2 SNEGSKA (reference sequence). J lost 15 bases, V lost 0 bases, and 8 bases had no gene match. CDR3 length: 12 amino acids. CDR3 sequence: CSAREGGTTLFF. The CDR3 coding sequence is TGCAGTGCTAGAGAGGGTGGGACTACTCTGTTCTTC.

This chain joins TRBV30 and TRBJ2-5; a possible D gene is TRBD2 (5 bases). This CDR3 contains 13 residues. Trimming took off 2 bases at V and 2 bases at J, with 9 bases between the two ends. CDR1 and CDR2 (germline): GTSNPN, SVGIG (reference sequence). The CDR3 region is CAWSRGMQETQYF. The CDR3 DNA is TGTGCCTGGAGTCGAGGGATGCAAGAGACCCAGTACTTC.